This TCR beta chain stems from a study of blood T cell repertoires in COVID-19. About the study: Whether acute or convalescent, the COVID-19 samples came from the United States, Italy and Spain. The cDNA or gDNA used as material had been derived from T cells, B-cell-depleted T cells, or PBMCs.

From germline, CDR1 is WSHSY and CDR2 SAAADI. V was trimmed by 10 bases and J by 1 base, leaving 7 bases between them. The CDR3 loop spans 11 amino acids. One Seattle source followed patients from active infection through their disease course. Authors' analysis steps: Reference gene primer amplification gave estimated nucleated cell counts. Generated by immunoSEQ multiplex PCR, the TCRdb table keeps only in-frame clones and is missing some. V and J calls and clone size are given by that table; D and trimming were obtained from the DNA. The sample yields 100,000 to 150,000 clones, about 94% seen once. The clonotype was recovered from a man between 45 and 60 years old with COVID-19, enrolled during active disease. The sequenced sample consisted of peripheral blood. The gene calls are TRBV10-2 and TRBJ1-2; maybe TRBD1 (5 bases). The CDR3 DNA reads as TGCGCCACACAGGTTAACTATGGCTACACCTTC. Translated, it gives CATQVNYGYTF.